A single sample is the source of the 18 T cell receptor beta chains below, sequenced in a study of blood T cell repertoires in COVID-19. Profiled with immunoSEQ multiplex PCR; TCRdb holds only in-frame clones, not every one. In the table there are under 95,000 clones, around 87% of which are singletons. Sequencing used peripheral blood. These receptors all stem from a human donor with acute or convalescent COVID-19. The donor label of this sample is uncertain.

V is TRBV28 and J is TRBJ2-7; 7 nucleotides align to TRBD1. CDR1 is MDHEN, CDR2 SYDVKM, per germline. This CDR3 comprises 16 residues. With 8 bases clipped from V and 6 bases from J, the junction kept 19 bases outside the gene matches. DNA for the CDR3: TGTGCCAGCTGGAGAAGGGACAGCCCCCTCCCTGGCGAGCAGTACTTC. Translation gives CASWRRDSPLPGEQYF.

Concerning this clone itself: One junction end disagrees with the germline gene, perhaps due to a read error. The CDR3 sequence is CATSDPGQAQGTQYF. DNA of the CDR3: TGTGCCACCAGTGATCCCGGACAGGCTCAAGGGACCCAGTACTTC. The chain couples TRBV24-1 to TRBJ2-5; 7 nucleotides line up with TRBD1. Germline V gene sequence: CDR1 KGHDR, CDR2 SFDVKD. This CDR3 region has 15 residues.

This chain links TRBV6-2 or TRBV6-3 with TRBJ1-5; TRBD1 is a possible D gene (6 bases). This CDR3 region has 14 residues. The germline gives CDR1 MNHEY, CDR2 SVGEGT. The V and J ends lost 4 bases and 7 bases respectively, with 14 bases between them. Here the CDR3 reads CASSLTGMRQPQHF. The DNA of the CDR3 is TGTGCCAGCAGTTTAACAGGGATGAGGCAGCCCCAGCATTTT.

This sequence joins TRBV11-2 and TRBJ1-1; perhaps TRBD1 as D (5 bases). V lost 0 bases and J lost 5, with 13 bases in between. Germline CDR1 is SGHAT and CDR2 is FQNNGV. CDR3 length: 15 residues. The CDR3: CASSLDPRTTTEAFF. The CDR3 DNA follows: TGTGCCAGCAGCTTAGATCCCCGGACAACTACTGAAGCTTTCTTT. Full variable domain (remainder filled in from reference TRBV11-2 and TRBJ1-1): EAGVAQSPRYKIIEKRQSVAFWCNPISGHATLYWYQQILGQGPKLLIQFQNNGVVDDSQLPKDRFSAERLKGVDSTLKIQPAKLEDSAVYLCASSLDPRTTTEAFFGQGTRLTVV.

The chain has TRBV4-1 and TRBJ1-5; a weak D match, TRBD1 (5 bases). The V gene's germline CDR1 is MGHRA and CDR2 YSYEKL. The CDR3 runs 14 residues. V was shortened by 1 base and J by 4 bases, with 8 bases between the two germline ends. The CDR3 DNA reads TGCGCCAGCAGCCAAGTTGCAGGGAATCAGCCCCAGCATTTT. As protein: CASSQVAGNQPQHF.

In regard to this clone: Here the CDR3 omits its conserved ending phenylalanine or tryptophan, so a read error is the likely source. It is unclear where the CDR3 begins or ends on the DNA, so no DNA is shown, and the CDR3 is as TCRdb lists it. The chain is built from TRBV5-3 and TRBJ1-4. TRBV5-3 falls under the ORF class, with uncertain function. Inclusive of both ends, the CDR3 amounts to 12 amino acids. The CDR3 protein is CARSLAFGEWSP.

This chain joins TRBV3-1 (or the pseudogene TRBV3-2) and TRBJ2-7; 11 bases line up with TRBD2. Trimming took 2 bases from V and 5 from J; bases not matched to a gene: 2. CDR1 is LGHDT and CDR2 is YNNKEL in the germline V gene (reference sequence). The CDR3 sequence is 14 residues long. In DNA form, the CDR3 reads TGTGCCAGCAGCCAAACTAGCGGGGGAGACGAGCAGTACTTC. Its translation is CASSQTSGGDEQYF.

The V call is TRBV28, the J call TRBJ1-2, with no clear D. Germline values: CDR1 MDHEN, CDR2 SYDVKM. V lost 3 bases and J lost 3, with 8 bases in between. The CDR3 is made up of 13 amino acids. The CDR3 protein is CASSLSLYYGYTF. The CDR3 DNA reads as TGTGCCAGCAGTTTGAGTTTATACTATGGCTACACCTTC.

This clone has only one observation. The chain employs TRBV5-1 and TRBJ2-6; 8 nucleotides agree with TRBD1. V lost 3 bases to trimming and J lost 0 bases; unmatched junction nucleotides: 8. The CDR3 loop spans 18 amino acids. Germline CDR1 is SGHRS and CDR2 is YFSETQ. CDR3 sequence (DNA): TGCGCCAGCAGCTCAGTACAGGGGGACCTCTCTGGGGCCAACGTCCTGACTTTC. Amino acids: CASSSVQGDLSGANVLTF.

This chain connects TRBV12-5 to TRBJ2-3; D remains unclear. The CDR3 is 14 amino acids. The ends were cut back, 5 bases at V and 6 bases at J, with 15 bases in the middle. CDR1 LGHNT and CDR2 FRNRAP come from the germline V gene. The CDR3 loop reads CASGEWMRFDTQYF. The CDR3 nucleotides are TGTGCTAGTGGTGAATGGATGAGGTTTGATACGCAGTATTTT.

The chain uses TRBV4-2 and TRBJ1-1; 8 bases are a match to TRBD1. The CDR3 is 14 residues long. CDR1 and CDR2 from the germline V gene are LGHNA and YNFKEQ. Unmatched junction bases numbered 4, after V lost 1 base and J lost 6 bases. The CDR3 DNA reads as TGTGCCAGCAGCCAAGGGACAGGGAGGGCTGAAGCTTTCTTT. This gives the protein CASSQGTGRAEAFF.

The chain has TRBV10-2 and TRBJ2-2; 12 positions agree with TRBD2. With 6 bases clipped from V and 5 bases from J, the junction kept 4 bases outside the gene matches. The V gene's germline CDR1 is WSHSY and CDR2 SAAADI. The CDR3 covers 15 residues. The CDR3 nucleotides are TGCGCCAGCAGGCCACTAGCGGGGGGTACCGGGGAGCTGTTTTTT. Its translation: CASRPLAGGTGELFF.

This chain links TRBV7-9 with TRBJ1-2, with 7 bases aligning to TRBD1. Per germline, CDR1 SEHNR and CDR2 FQNEAQ (reference sequence). Trimming at V came to 3 bases and at J to 3 bases, leaving 7 bases not matched to a gene. The CDR3 is 15 residues long. This CDR3 is CASSFTQGLDYGYTF. CDR3 coding DNA: TGTGCCAGCAGCTTTACACAGGGGCTCGACTATGGCTACACCTTC.

This chain links TRBV7-2 with TRBJ2-2, with 10 bases fitting TRBD1. The junction had 7 bases not matched to a gene; V was cut back by 6 bases and J by 6 bases. This CDR3 region has 15 residues. Germline loops: CDR1 SGHTA, CDR2 FQGNSA. The CDR3 DNA is TGTGCCAGCAGGCTCGACAGGGGGCAGGCCGGGGAGCTGTTTTTT. It specifies CASRLDRGQAGELFF.

This chain links TRBV20-1 with TRBJ2-1; D is perhaps TRBD2 (6 bases). In germline, CDR1 is DFQATT, CDR2 SNEGSKA (reference sequence). CDR3 length: 11 residues. Here the CDR3 reads CSAGGANEQFF. In DNA form, the CDR3 reads TGCAGCGCCGGAGGGGCTAATGAGCAGTTCTTC.

The chain combines TRBV7-3 with TRBJ2-1, with 11 bases fitting TRBD2. CDR1 and CDR2 (germline): SGHTA, FQGTGA. The CDR3 totals 15 residues. Trimming at V came to 7 bases and at J to 5 bases, leaving 7 bases not matched to a gene. The CDR3 loop is CASTVAGGPNNEQFF. The CDR3 coding sequence is TGTGCCAGCACCGTAGCGGGGGGGCCAAACAATGAGCAGTTCTTC.

This clone showed up just once. The genes are TRBV6-5 and TRBJ1-2, with D perhaps matching TRBD1 (6 bases). Germline V gives CDR1 MNHEY, CDR2 SVGAGI. The CDR3 runs to 15 residues. Trimming removed 0 bases from V and 7 bases from J, with 15 bases in between. In nucleotides, the CDR3 is TGTGCCAGCAGTTACTCGACTTTAGCAGGGGCTGGCTACACCTTC. The encoded protein is CASSYSTLAGAGYTF.

This chain uses TRBV28 with TRBJ1-2, with TRBD1 identical over 9 bases. The CDR3 is 14 amino acids. V was pared by 6 bases and J by 2 bases, with 4 bases of the junction left unmatched. The germline CDR1 and CDR2 sequences are MDHEN and SYDVKM. In DNA, the CDR3 is TGTGCCAGCAGGATACAGGGGGCAAACTATGGCTACACCTTC. This encodes CASRIQGANYGYTF.